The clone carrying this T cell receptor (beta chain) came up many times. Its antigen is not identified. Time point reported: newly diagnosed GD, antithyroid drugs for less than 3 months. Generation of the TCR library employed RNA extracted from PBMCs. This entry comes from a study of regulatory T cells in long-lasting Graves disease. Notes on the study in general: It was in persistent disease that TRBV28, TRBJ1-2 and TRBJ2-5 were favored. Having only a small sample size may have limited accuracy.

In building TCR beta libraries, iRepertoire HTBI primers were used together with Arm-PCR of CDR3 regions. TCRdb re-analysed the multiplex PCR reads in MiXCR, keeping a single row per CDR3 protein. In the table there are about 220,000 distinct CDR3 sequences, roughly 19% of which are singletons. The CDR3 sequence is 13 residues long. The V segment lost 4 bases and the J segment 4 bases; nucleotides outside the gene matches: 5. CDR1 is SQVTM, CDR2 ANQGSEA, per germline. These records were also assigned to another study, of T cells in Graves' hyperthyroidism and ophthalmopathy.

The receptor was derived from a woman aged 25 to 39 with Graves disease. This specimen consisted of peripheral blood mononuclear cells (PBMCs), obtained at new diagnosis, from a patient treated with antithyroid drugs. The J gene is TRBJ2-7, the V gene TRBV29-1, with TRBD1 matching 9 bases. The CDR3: CSVGGTGWYEQYF. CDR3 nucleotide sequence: TGCAGCGTTGGGGGGACAGGGTGGTACGAGCAGTACTTC.